This TCR beta chain appears in the sequencing data of a study of shared clonotypes between healthy human individuals. Only in-frame clones appear in the TCRdb table, and some are missing; sequencing was by immunoSEQ multiplex PCR. The table lists roughly 2.5 million clones, approximately 90% of them singletons. The sequence derives from a man aged 18 to 35 in good health. Sequenced: naive CD4+ T cells sorted from blood. Regarding subset: CD45RA+ positively selected.

The CDR3 loop is CATSTGLAEVTGELFF. For the CDR3, the DNA is TGTGCCACCAGCACCGGGCTAGCGGAGGTCACCGGGGAGCTGTTTTTT. This chain joins TRBV15 and TRBJ2-2; 7 bases are shared with TRBD2. The CDR3 has 16 residues. Unmatched junction bases numbered 9, after V lost 4 bases and J lost 4 bases. Germline loops: CDR1 LNHNV, CDR2 YYDKDF (reference sequence).